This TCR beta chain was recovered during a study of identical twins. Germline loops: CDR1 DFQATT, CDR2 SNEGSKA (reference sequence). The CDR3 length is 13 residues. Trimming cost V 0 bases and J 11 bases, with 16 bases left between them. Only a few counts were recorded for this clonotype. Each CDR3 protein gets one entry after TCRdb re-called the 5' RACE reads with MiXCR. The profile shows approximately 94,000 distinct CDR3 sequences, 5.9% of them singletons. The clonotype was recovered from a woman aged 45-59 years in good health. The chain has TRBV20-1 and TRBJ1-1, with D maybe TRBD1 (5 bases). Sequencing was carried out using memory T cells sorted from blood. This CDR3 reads CSARDPTGLGAFF. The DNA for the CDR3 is TGCAGTGCTAGAGATCCTACAGGCCTGGGGGCTTTCTTT.